The entry that follows covers one T cell receptor beta chain sequence. The antigen remains undetermined. The data belong to a study of PD-L1 blockade in urothelial cancer. Study details: When patients started atezolizumab around 2014, it was given at 1,200 mg intravenously every 3 weeks. Blood analysis took place 3 weeks (second dose) and 6 weeks after treatment start. Reported median T cell count for blood samples was 130,000 to 150,000.

Time point defined: peripheral blood 6 weeks after treatment start. The study's findings and limits: Clones that were tumor-associated expanded more in the blood of durable-benefit patients at 3 weeks.

Sequenced by immunoSEQ multiplex PCR; TCRdb stores in-frame clones only, minus some. The table has about 130,000 clones, approximately 85% seen once. The CDR3 contains 12 residues. Trimming left V 8 bases short and J 5 bases short, with 12 bases between. Germline assignment: CDR1 SNHLY and CDR2 FYNNEI. The chain is built from TRBV2 and TRBJ2-5; D not resolved. The source was PBMCs, collected around atezolizumab (anti-PD-L1) treatment. The sequence derives from a man aged 45-60 years with urothelial cancer. The DNA for the CDR3 is TGTGCCAGCTGTAGAGAATTCGAGACCCAGTACTTC. This codes for CASCREFETQYF.